This TCR beta chain appears in the sequencing data of a study of blood T cell repertoires in COVID-19. Study overall: Some COVID-19 samples were acute and others convalescent; all came from the United States, Italy and Spain. In each case, the material was cDNA or gDNA derived from T cells, B-cell-depleted T cells, or PBMCs.

In the study's own analysis: Reference gene primer amplification gave nucleated cell count estimates. The data were produced by immunoSEQ multiplex PCR, yet TCRdb's version contains in-frame clones alone and is incomplete. V and J calls plus clone size are reproduced from that table; the DNA served to infer D and trimming. The repertoire holds 110,000 or so clones, more than 80% seen once, with roughly 5% in the top ten. V was cut by 0 bases and J by 6 bases, with 11 bases left in between. CDR1 and CDR2 (germline): GTSNPN, SVGIG (reference sequence). The CDR3 is 13 amino acids. Followed longitudinally, the Seattle patients had been enrolled during active infection.

V gene TRBV30 combines with J gene TRBJ1-2; D remains unclear. The sample consisted of peripheral blood. The receptor was derived from a woman aged 55-75 years with COVID-19, enrolled during active disease. CDR3 nucleotides: TGTGCCTGGAGTGTGGGAGGGTTGGATGGCTACACCTTC. This encodes CAWSVGGLDGYTF.